The 12 T cell receptor beta chains reported below all come from one sample, sequenced in a study of response to subunit inactivated influenza vaccine. MiXCR, applied by TCRdb to the RT-PCR reads, yields one record per CDR3 protein. The repertoire consists of about 160,000 distinct CDR3 sequences, with around 10% occurring once and the leading ten covering about 40%. This sample comprised CD8+ T cells sorted from PBMCs, obtained less than 30 months after vaccination. The receptors come from a man between 50 and 69 years old who received an inactivated influenza vaccine.

This rearrangement joins TRBV20-1 to TRBJ2-1; 10 bases align to TRBD2. Trimming at V came to 0 bases and at J to 4 bases, leaving 6 bases not matched to a gene. Germline V lookup: CDR1 DFQATT, CDR2 SNEGSKA (reference sequence). The CDR3 is 16 residues long. CDR3 sequence: CSARDWGTSVYNEQFF. The CDR3 nucleotides are TGCAGTGCTAGAGATTGGGGGACTAGCGTTTACAATGAGCAGTTCTTC.

This clonotype was observed a few times. The rearrangement uses TRBV9 and TRBJ2-5; 10 positions agree with TRBD2. With 0 bases clipped from V and 4 bases from J, the junction kept 6 bases outside the gene matches. CDR3 size: 16 residues. Per the germline V gene, CDR1 is SGDLS and CDR2 is YYNGEE. CDR3 sequence reads: CASSVGASGSAETQYF. CDR3 DNA sequence: TGTGCCAGCAGCGTAGGGGCTAGCGGGAGTGCAGAGACCCAGTACTTC.

This clonotype appeared a few times. J is TRBJ2-7 and V is TRBV5-1; 9 bases match TRBD1. The CDR3 loop spans 15 amino acids. J was trimmed by 3 bases and V by 4 bases; bases with no gene match: 8. Per germline, CDR1 SGHRS and CDR2 YFSETQ. For the CDR3, the DNA is TGCGCCAGCAGCCCTACACCGGGACAGGGCTACGAGCAGTACTTC. Translating it yields CASSPTPGQGYEQYF.

In its sample, this clonotype was seen a few times. The chain uses TRBV6-1 and TRBJ2-2, with 8 bases fitting TRBD1. Germline V gene sequence: CDR1 MNHNS, CDR2 SASEGT. J was trimmed by 3 bases and V by 7 bases; bases with no gene match: 7. The CDR3 runs to 15 residues. CDR3 nucleotides: TGTGCCAGCAACACAGGGGGGAGCCACACCGGGGAGCTGTTTTTT. Translating it yields CASNTGGSHTGELFF.

The table lists this clonotype with many counts. The chain uses TRBV29-1 and TRBJ2-7; D not resolved. V lost 4 bases and J lost 2, with 6 bases in between. CDR1 is SQVTM and CDR2 is ANQGSEA in the germline V gene. This CDR3 contains 11 residues. The CDR3, as DNA: TGCAGCGTTGGGTATCCCTACGAGCAGTACTTC. Translated, it gives CSVGYPYEQYF.

The J gene is TRBJ2-1, the V gene TRBV4-3, with 11 bases that match TRBD2. Germline trimming cut 0 bases from V and 4 bases from J; bases unmatched to any gene: 5. The CDR3 loop spans 17 amino acids. CDR1 and CDR2 (germline): LGHNA, YSLEER. CDR3 amino acids: CASSQEPPSGGYNEQFF. CDR3 DNA sequence: TGCGCCAGCAGCCAAGAACCCCCTAGCGGGGGGTACAATGAGCAGTTCTTC.

The V call is TRBV5-1, the J call TRBJ2-7, with D possibly being TRBD1 or TRBD2 (5 bases each). The V end lost 5 bases, the J end lost 2 bases, and 14 bases lay between the germline ends. This CDR3 spans 14 amino acids. Germline values: CDR1 SGHRS, CDR2 YFSETQ. The CDR3, as DNA: TGCGCCAGCAGACTCCGGGACGGGACCTACGAGCAGTACTTC. Its protein product is CASRLRDGTYEQYF.

CDR3 loop: CASSSSGISYEQYF. CDR3 in DNA: TGTGCCAGCAGCTCCTCCGGGATTTCCTACGAGCAGTACTTC. The J gene is TRBJ2-7, the V gene TRBV7-9, with D maybe TRBD2 (5 bases). The CDR3 contains 14 residues. Germline V gives CDR1 SEHNR, CDR2 FQNEAQ (reference sequence). V was pared by 4 bases and J by 1 base, with 11 bases between. Based on the CDR3 plus reference TRBV7-9 and TRBJ2-7, the full variable domain is DTGVSQNPRHKITKRGQNVTFRCDPISEHNRLYWYRQTLGQGPEFLTYFQNEAQLEKSRLLSDRFSAERPKGSFSTLEIQRTEQGDSAMYLCASSSSGISYEQYFGPGTRLTVT.

This clonotype was detected only a few times. The chain uses TRBV11-2 and TRBJ2-7; 14 bases match TRBD2. This CDR3 comprises 18 residues. With 2 bases clipped from V and 4 bases from J, the junction kept 10 bases outside the gene matches. The germline CDR1 and CDR2 sequences are SGHAT and FQNNGV. The CDR3 spells CASSLRLAGGPRWYEQYF. The CDR3 DNA reads as TGTGCCAGCAGCTTACGACTAGCGGGAGGGCCGCGGTGGTACGAGCAGTACTTC.

The J gene is TRBJ2-7, the V gene TRBV27, with D possibly matching TRBD2 (5 bases). CDR3 size: 15 residues. Germline lookup yields CDR1 MNHEY and CDR2 SMNVEV (reference sequence). The germline V and J ends were trimmed by 3 bases and 1 base, with 13 bases remaining between them. Written as DNA, the CDR3 is TGTGCCAGCAGTTTTTCGGAGGCGTCATCCTACGAGCAGTACTTC. It encodes CASSFSEASSYEQYF.

This clonotype was observed a handful of times. The chain employs TRBV4-1 and TRBJ1-1; no clear D. CDR1 is MGHRA and CDR2 is YSYEKL in the germline V gene. V lost 1 base and J lost 5, with 11 bases in between. The CDR3 totals 14 residues. CDR3 sequence: CASSQARLGTEAFF. In DNA form, the CDR3 reads TGCGCCAGCAGCCAAGCTCGTCTGGGTACTGAAGCTTTCTTT.

J is TRBJ2-1 and V is TRBV9, with TRBD2 matching 8 bases. After removal of 0 bases from V and 9 bases from J, the junction contained 11 bases not matched to a gene. This CDR3 has 16 residues. The germline CDR1 and CDR2 sequences are SGDLS and YYNGEE. The CDR3 bases are TGTGCCAGCAGCGTAGATCCGGGACTAGGTAGAGGTGAGCAGTTCTTC. Its protein product is CASSVDPGLGRGEQFF.